The 8 T cell receptor beta chains below all came from one sample that was sequenced in a study of blood T cell repertoires in COVID-19. Sequencing was performed with immunoSEQ multiplex PCR; in TCRdb, only in-frame clones are kept and a portion is missing. The table has 300,000 to 400,000 clones, about 89% seen once; the top ten hold 2.3%. The sequencing sample was made of peripheral blood. The receptors were sampled from a woman aged 60-75 years with COVID-19, enrolled during active disease.

The V call is TRBV11-2, the J call TRBJ1-6; D not certain. CDR3 length equals 14 residues. V gave up 1 base and J gave up 7 bases, with 8 bases separating them. Germline CDR1 and CDR2: SGHAT and FQNNGV. The CDR3 loop is CASSLVGFNSPLHF. CDR3 DNA: TGTGCCAGCAGCTTAGTGGGCTTCAATTCACCCCTCCACTTT.

The chain couples TRBV12-5 to TRBJ2-7; tentative D call: TRBD2 (6 bases). CDR1 and CDR2 (germline): LGHNT, FRNRAP. The ends were cut back, 5 bases at V and 3 bases at J, with 14 bases in the middle. The CDR3 totals 14 residues. This CDR3 is CASGRGTPDYEQYF. CDR3 in DNA: TGTGCTAGTGGTCGCGGGACTCCTGACTACGAGCAGTACTTC. Variable domain in full (rest from reference TRBV12-5 and TRBJ2-7): DARVTQTPRHKVTEMGQEVTMRCQPILGHNTVFWYRQTMMQGLELLAYFRNRAPLDDSGMPKDRFSAEMPDATLATLKIQPSEPRDSAVYFCASGRGTPDYEQYFGPGTRLTVT.

V usage is TRBV5-1 and J usage is TRBJ2-5; a weak D match, TRBD1 (5 bases). Germline-derived CDR1 and CDR2 are SGHRS and YFSETQ. The CDR3 is 14 residues long. The V gene lost 4 bases and the J gene lost 1 base, with 11 bases spanning the gap. In DNA form, the CDR3 reads TGCGCCAGCAGCCGGACACCCGCCCAAGAGACCCAGTACTTC. Residues: CASSRTPAQETQYF.

The CDR3 loop is CASQTGNTEAFF. DNA for the CDR3: TGTGCCAGCCAGACAGGGAACACTGAAGCTTTCTTT. The chain is built from TRBV6-5 and TRBJ1-1, with TRBD1 as a possible D gene (6 bases). The germline CDR1 and CDR2 sequences are MNHEY and SVGAGI. Trimming left V 8 bases short and J 1 base short, with 8 bases between. The CDR3 length is 12 residues.

The V and J genes are TRBV28 and TRBJ2-2, with a weak D call TRBD2 (5 bases). The CDR3 sequence is 13 residues long. Germline CDR1 reads MDHEN; CDR2 reads SYDVKM. CDR3 bases: TGTGTCTCGACCGGGGTGAACACCGGGGAGCTGTTTTTT. It is translated as CVSTGVNTGELFF.

This sequence joins TRBV7-9 and TRBJ1-2, with 8 bases matching TRBD1. V gave up 3 bases and J gave up 2 bases; unmatched junction bases: 2. The CDR3 runs to 14 residues. CDR1 is SEHNR, CDR2 FQNEAQ, per germline (reference sequence). The DNA for the CDR3 is TGTGCCAGCAGCTTCAACAGGGGGAACTATGGCTACACCTTC. It codes for CASSFNRGNYGYTF.

V is TRBV7-9 and J is TRBJ2-5; D possibly corresponds to TRBD2 (6 bases). V lost 5 bases and J lost 5, with 15 bases in between. This CDR3 is built from 14 residues. The germline V gene has CDR1 SEHNR and CDR2 FQNEAQ (reference sequence). The CDR3 reads CASSRGGGGETQYF. CDR3 DNA sequence: TGTGCCAGCAGCCGTGGGGGAGGAGGGGAGACCCAGTACTTC.

A note on this clone: One junction end does not reproduce the germline sequence, and a read error may be involved. The rearrangement links TRBV7-7 to TRBJ2-2, with TRBD1 as a possible D gene (5 bases). Germline V gene data show CDR1 as SSHAT and CDR2 as FNYEAQ (reference sequence). The CDR3 consists of 14 residues. In nucleotides, the CDR3 is TGTGCTAGCAGCTTAGGCAGGGCCACCGGGGAGCTGTTTTTT. It specifies CASSLGRATGELFF.